One and the same sample provided the 17 T cell receptor beta chains below, sequenced in a study of CD8+ T cells in alopecia areata. RNA, once extracted, was reverse transcribed into cDNA for use as the sequencing template. The protocol was immunoSEQ multiplex PCR, while the TCRdb copy is restricted to in-frame clones and leaves out a portion. The data show around 210,000 clones, roughly 56% seen once. Sequencing was done on a sample of CD8+ T cells sorted from blood. The receptor set was obtained from a human donor in good health.

In this sample, this clone turned up once. The rearrangement uses TRBV7-9 and TRBJ2-7, with D maybe TRBD2 (5 bases). Trimming took off 4 bases at V and 3 bases at J, with 10 bases between the two ends. This CDR3 spans 13 amino acids. Germline CDR1 and CDR2: SEHNR and FQNEAQ (reference sequence). The CDR3 DNA follows: TGTGCCAGCAGCTCCCCCGAGGGCTACGAGCAGTACTTC. Its translation is CASSSPEGYEQYF.

This clone was seen repeatedly, ten times or more. The rearrangement joins TRBV29-1 to TRBJ1-1, with D possibly matching TRBD1 (5 bases). CDR3 length equals 12 residues. V was cut by 2 bases and J by 7 bases, with 11 bases left in between. The germline V gene has CDR1 SQVTM and CDR2 ANQGSEA. CDR3 residues: CSVELQDFEAFF. DNA for the CDR3: TGCAGCGTTGAACTACAGGATTTTGAAGCTTTCTTT.

The rearrangement joins TRBV25-1 to TRBJ1-1; 7 positions match TRBD1. This CDR3 comprises 14 residues. Germline trimming cut 3 bases from V and 1 base from J; bases unmatched to any gene: 2. Germline CDR1 and CDR2: MGHDK and SYGVNS. The CDR3 loop reads CASSDYRGNTEAFF. In DNA, the CDR3 is TGTGCCAGCAGTGATTACAGGGGGAACACTGAAGCTTTCTTT.

This chain joins TRBV30 and TRBJ2-7, with 11 bases aligning to TRBD1. The trim removed 5 bases at V and 10 bases at J, leaving 7 bases unmatched. Germline CDR1 and CDR2: GTSNPN and SVGIG (reference sequence). The CDR3 totals 12 residues. The CDR3 nucleotides are TGTGCCTGGGGGGACAGGGGGAAGATACAGTACTTC. Protein sequence: CAWGDRGKIQYF. Full variable domain (missing parts from reference TRBV30 and TRBJ2-7): SQTIHQWPATLVQPVGSPLSLECTVEGTSNPNLYWYRQAAGRGLQLLFYSVGIGQISSEVPQNLSASRPQDRQFILSSKKLLLSDSGFYLCAWGDRGKIQYFGPGTRLTVT.

The chain links TRBV6-5 to TRBJ1-1, with TRBD1 as a possible D gene (6 bases). Trimming cost V 2 bases and J 7 bases, with 17 bases left between them. The CDR3 contains 15 residues. Germline V gives CDR1 MNHEY, CDR2 SVGAGI. The CDR3 DNA sequence: TGTGCCAGCAGTTACGGACAGACCGGAACAGGTGAAGCTTTCTTT. This translates into CASSYGQTGTGEAFF.

This clone was found a few times. The V and J genes are TRBV9 and TRBJ2-3; D unresolved. Germline V lookup: CDR1 SGDLS, CDR2 YYNGEE. This CDR3 comprises 14 residues. Trimming stripped 0 bases from V and 3 bases from J, with 8 bases between. The CDR3 bases are TGTGCCAGCAGCGTAGCAAGGGCGACAGATACGCAGTATTTT. Protein product: CASSVARATDTQYF.

This chain uses TRBV6-1 with TRBJ2-7, with D tentatively TRBD1 (7 bases). V lost 8 bases and J lost 1, with 18 bases in between. The CDR3 is 15 amino acids. CDR1 MNHNS and CDR2 SASEGT come from the germline V gene. CDR3 residues: CASGAGGQLSYEQYF. DNA of the CDR3: TGTGCCAGCGGGGCCGGGGGACAGTTATCCTACGAGCAGTACTTC.

J is TRBJ2-3 and V is TRBV30; TRBD1 aligns across 7 bases. Germline loops: CDR1 GTSNPN, CDR2 SVGIG (reference sequence). CDR3 length equals 13 residues. With 3 bases clipped from V and 5 bases from J, the junction kept 5 bases outside the gene matches. The CDR3 nucleotides are TGTGCCTGGAGCCGGCAGGGGGAAGATACGCAGTATTTT. This gives the protein CAWSRQGEDTQYF.

The chain has TRBV5-6 and TRBJ2-5; D unclear. V was shortened by 2 bases and J by 1 base, with 6 bases between the two germline ends. CDR1 SGHDT and CDR2 YYEEEE come from the germline V gene. This CDR3 spans 13 amino acids. In DNA, the CDR3 is TGTGCCAGCAGCTTTGAGGCCCAAGAGACCCAGTACTTC. It is translated as CASSFEAQETQYF.

V usage is TRBV5-1 and J usage is TRBJ2-7, with D possibly TRBD1 on 5 matching bases. CDR1 and CDR2 from the germline V gene are SGHRS and YFSETQ. V was trimmed by 0 bases and J by 4 bases, leaving 14 bases between them. The CDR3 has 15 amino acids. The chain's CDR3 is CASSLAPGQGYEQYF. The CDR3 DNA sequence: TGCGCCAGCAGCTTGGCCCCGGGCCAGGGATACGAGCAGTACTTC.

This clone occurred once. The rearrangement uses TRBV7-6 and TRBJ2-7; D unclear. CDR1 is SGHVS and CDR2 is FNYEAQ in the germline V gene. V lost 1 base and J 3 bases, leaving 7 bases between the germline ends. The CDR3 is 13 amino acids. The CDR3 here is CASSLGVSYEQYF. As DNA, the CDR3 is TGTGCCAGCAGCTTAGGGGTGAGCTACGAGCAGTACTTC.

In this sample, this clone turned up a few times. This chain links TRBV29-1 with TRBJ1-1, with TRBD1 matching 8 bases. This CDR3 has 13 amino acids. J lost 5 bases, V lost 8 bases, and 10 bases had no gene match. Germline V gene lookup returns CDR1 SQVTM and CDR2 ANQGSEA. Here the CDR3 reads CSSLRQGRTEAFF. The CDR3 DNA reads TGCAGCTCCTTGCGACAGGGGCGGACTGAAGCTTTCTTT.

V and J are TRBV4-1 and TRBJ1-2; 7 bases map to TRBD1. CDR3 size: 17 residues. V shed 0 bases and J 6 bases; nucleotides not matched to a gene: 13. Germline V lookup: CDR1 MGHRA, CDR2 YSYEKL. CDR3 nucleotide sequence: TGCGCCAGCAGCCAAGAGCCAGGGGGAAGTGAGAATGATGGCTACACCTTC. Protein sequence: CASSQEPGGSENDGYTF.

This sequence joins TRBV15 and TRBJ2-2; unclear D gene. The CDR3 spans 12 residues. The germline gives CDR1 LNHNV, CDR2 YYDKDF (reference sequence). The germline V and J ends were trimmed by 0 bases and 6 bases, with 2 bases remaining between them. This chain's CDR3 is CATSREPGELFF. CDR3 coding DNA: TGTGCCACCAGCAGAGAACCCGGGGAGCTGTTTTTT.

The gene calls are TRBV5-1 and TRBJ2-2, with D perhaps TRBD2 (5 bases). CDR1 SGHRS and CDR2 YFSETQ come from the germline V gene. Trimming removed 1 base at V and 3 bases at J, with 19 bases between. CDR3 length equals 18 residues. CDR3 loop: CASSLTISLKEDTGELFF. The CDR3 DNA sequence: TGCGCCAGCAGCTTGACAATCTCGCTTAAGGAGGACACCGGGGAGCTGTTTTTT.

The rearrangement joins TRBV4-1 to TRBJ2-5; the match to TRBD2 covers 8 bases. The J call may be wrong; the DNA end is better matched by TRBJ2-7. CDR1 and CDR2 (germline): MGHRA, YSYEKL. The CDR3 contains 13 residues. This CDR3 is CASSLSGTYEQYF. CDR3 sequence (DNA): TGCGCCAGCAGCCTTAGCGGGACCTACGAGCAGTACTTC.

The chain links TRBV29-1 to TRBJ2-7; possibly TRBD1 or TRBD2 for D (5 bases each). V was trimmed by 7 bases and J by 5 bases, leaving 18 bases between them. The CDR3 length is 13 residues. Germline loops: CDR1 SQVTM, CDR2 ANQGSEA. CDR3 sequence: CSGKGSAWDEQYF. CDR3 bases: TGCAGCGGTAAGGGGAGCGCGTGGGACGAGCAGTACTTC.